Presented here are 15 T cell receptor beta chains from one specimen sequenced in a study of T cell changes during pregnancy in multiple sclerosis. Assay: immunoSEQ multiplex PCR; the TCRdb copy retains only in-frame clones and omits some. The table shows roughly 90,000 clones, with roughly 91% occurring only once. This specimen was peripheral blood, taken in the first trimester of pregnancy. These receptors originate from a female donor with multiple sclerosis, enrolled in a pregnancy study.

The V gene is TRBV30, the J gene TRBJ1-3, with unresolved D. Germline V gene lookup returns CDR1 GTSNPN and CDR2 SVGIG (reference sequence). V gave up 3 bases and J gave up 4 bases, with 19 bases separating them. The CDR3 sequence is 16 residues long. The CDR3 nucleotides read TGTGCCTGGAGCGGCAGAGGTCTTGCGGCGGGAAACACCATATATTTT. This codes for CAWSGRGLAAGNTIYF.

This clone appeared a few times. At one of its ends the junction is not consistent with the germline gene, which may arise from a read error. This chain connects TRBV11-2 to TRBJ1-2, with a weak D call TRBD1 (5 bases). Germline V gene lookup returns CDR1 SGHAT and CDR2 FQNNGV. There are 14 residues in the CDR3. Written as DNA, the CDR3 is TGTGCCAGCAGCTTAGGGGACTCCCGTAGTGGCCACACCTTC. This sequence encodes CASSLGDSRSGHTF.

This clone was recorded once. The gene calls are TRBV2 and TRBJ1-6, with D perhaps TRBD1 (5 bases). V was pared by 7 bases and J by 9 bases, with 13 bases between. Germline CDR1 and CDR2: SNHLY and FYNNEI. CDR3 length equals 13 residues. Here the CDR3 reads CASNVPGGSPLHF. CDR3 sequence (DNA): TGTGCCAGCAACGTCCCCGGGGGTTCACCCCTCCACTTT.

V and J are TRBV5-1 and TRBJ1-1; no clear D. The CDR3 loop spans 12 amino acids. V lost 5 bases and J 0 bases, leaving 5 bases between the germline ends. Germline V lookup: CDR1 SGHRS, CDR2 YFSETQ. CDR3 DNA: TGCGCCAGCAGGGCGGTGAACACTGAAGCTTTCTTT. This codes for CASRAVNTEAFF. Together with reference TRBV5-1 and TRBJ1-1, the CDR3 gives the full variable domain: KAGVTQTPRYLIKTRGQQVTLSCSPISGHRSVSWYQQTPGQGLQFLFEYFSETQRNKGNFPGRFSGRQFSNSRSEMNVSTLELGDSALYLCASRAVNTEAFFGQGTRLTVV.

The chain carries TRBV7-2 and TRBJ1-5; D gene ambiguous. Germline loops: CDR1 SGHTA, CDR2 FQGNSA. V lost 3 bases to trimming and J lost 4 bases, with 4 bases between them. The CDR3 is 12 residues long. As DNA, the CDR3 is TGTGCCAGCAGCTTCAGGAATCAGCCCCAGCATTTT. Its translation is CASSFRNQPQHF.

The chain employs TRBV30 and TRBJ2-7; possibly TRBD1 for D (6 bases). CDR1 is GTSNPN and CDR2 is SVGIG in the germline V gene (reference sequence). Trimming took off 2 bases at V and 1 base at J, with 12 bases between the two ends. The CDR3 has 14 residues. The CDR3 region has the DNA TGTGCCTGGAGTCACCGGGACACATCCTACGAGCAGTACTTC. Translating gives CAWSHRDTSYEQYF.

The chain joins TRBV2 to TRBJ2-1; a possible D gene is TRBD1 (7 bases). Germline V gene sequence: CDR1 SNHLY, CDR2 FYNNEI. The ends were cut back, 5 bases at V and 12 bases at J, with 11 bases in the middle. The CDR3 loop spans 11 amino acids. This chain's CDR3 is CASSPQGGQFF. CDR3 coding DNA: TGTGCCAGCAGTCCCCAGGGGGGGCAGTTCTTC.

The rearrangement links TRBV27 to TRBJ2-3; the match to TRBD2 covers 12 bases. The trim removed 5 bases at V and 2 bases at J, leaving 5 bases unmatched. Germline values: CDR1 MNHEY, CDR2 SMNVEV (reference sequence). The CDR3 is 16 amino acids. CDR3 bases: TGTGCCAGCAGTGTACTAGCGGGGGGTATCACAGATACGCAGTATTTT. Protein: CASSVLAGGITDTQYF.

The chain is built from TRBV20-1 and TRBJ2-1, with 7 bases matching TRBD2. From germline, CDR1 is DFQATT and CDR2 SNEGSKA (reference sequence). The CDR3 contains 11 residues. V was clipped by 6 bases and J by 10 bases; unmatched bases: 6. DNA of the CDR3: TGCAGTGCCTACAGCGGGAAGGAGCAGTTCTTC. This gives the protein CSAYSGKEQFF.

J is TRBJ2-7 and V is TRBV9, with TRBD2 as a possible D gene (6 bases). Per germline, CDR1 SGDLS and CDR2 YYNGEE. Trimming took off 4 bases at V and 4 bases at J, with 12 bases between the two ends. There are 13 residues in the CDR3. This chain's CDR3 is CASSSSGVYEQYF. In DNA, the CDR3 is TGTGCCAGCAGCTCATCGGGAGTTTACGAGCAGTACTTC.

The V gene is TRBV7-6, the J gene TRBJ1-5; weak D call: TRBD1 (5 bases). In germline, CDR1 is SGHVS, CDR2 FNYEAQ. The CDR3 has 14 amino acids. V lost 5 bases and J 0 bases, leaving 8 bases between the germline ends. CDR3: CASSQGSSNQPQHF. In DNA, the CDR3 is TGTGCCAGCAGCCAGGGAAGTAGCAATCAGCCCCAGCATTTT.

V gene TRBV30 combines with J gene TRBJ1-2, with D perhaps TRBD1 (5 bases). The CDR3 is 12 residues long. V lost 4 bases to trimming and J lost 5 bases, with 11 bases between them. The germline CDR1 and CDR2 sequences are GTSNPN and SVGIG (reference sequence). CDR3 sequence reads: CAWTPGGYGYTF. In DNA form, the CDR3 reads TGTGCCTGGACACCGGGGGGGTATGGCTACACCTTC.

CDR3 DNA: TGTGCCAGCAGCTTTCTTGGGGGCCTAGGTTCTGCCTACGAGCAGTACTTC. This encodes CASSFLGGLGSAYEQYF. The chain is built from TRBV7-9 and TRBJ2-7, with D possibly TRBD1 on 6 matching bases. Per germline, CDR1 SEHNR and CDR2 FQNEAQ (reference sequence). Trimming removed 3 bases from V and 2 bases from J, with 20 bases in between. The CDR3 spans 17 residues. Combining the CDR3 with reference TRBV7-9 and TRBJ2-7 gives the whole variable domain DTGVSQNPRHKITKRGQNVTFRCDPISEHNRLYWYRQTLGQGPEFLTYFQNEAQLEKSRLLSDRFSAERPKGSFSTLEIQRTEQGDSAMYLCASSFLGGLGSAYEQYFGPGTRLTVT.

The chain has TRBV5-1 and TRBJ2-2; TRBD2 aligns across 8 bases. The CDR3 contains 16 residues. Looked up from germline, CDR1 is SGHRS and CDR2 is YFSETQ. J gave up 4 bases and V 3 bases, and 8 bases lay outside the gene matches. The CDR3 nucleotides are TGCGCCAGCAGCTCTGGCCGCGGGGGGATCACCGGGGAGCTGTTTTTT. It yields the protein CASSSGRGGITGELFF.

The genes are TRBV13 and TRBJ1-4; D perhaps matches TRBD1 (6 bases). This CDR3 comprises 15 residues. The germline V gene has CDR1 PRHDT and CDR2 FYEKMQ (reference sequence). Trimming stripped 5 bases from V and 8 bases from J, with 18 bases between. The CDR3 loop is CASSQKTTGIEKLFF. In DNA, the CDR3 is TGTGCCAGCAGCCAAAAAACCACAGGGATCGAAAAACTGTTTTTT.